Below, one TCR beta chain is given with its context. The sample belongs to a study of identical twins. With template switching, a universal primer site was added, and the cDNA carried unique molecular identifiers. TCRdb re-called the 5' RACE reads with MiXCR, one entry per CDR3 protein. The table includes roughly 700,000 distinct CDR3 sequences, 8.6% detected once. V lost 4 bases to trimming and J lost 9 bases; unmatched junction nucleotides: 5. The CDR3 covers 13 residues. Germline values: CDR1 WSHSY, CDR2 SAAADI. The same data also went into a second study, on yellow fever vaccine responses in identical twins.

The specimen was PBMCs. The TCR was taken from a woman aged 18-35 years in good health. The rearrangement links TRBV10-2 to TRBJ2-1; 8 bases align to TRBD2. The DNA of the CDR3 is TGCGCCAGCAGTGCAGGACTAGCCCTTGAGCAGTTCTTC. Encoded protein: CASSAGLALEQFF.